This T cell receptor beta chain was retrieved from a study of blood T cell repertoires in COVID-19. Study details: Both acute and convalescent COVID-19 samples were obtained from the United States, Italy and Spain. From T cells, B-cell-depleted T cells, or PBMCs came the material, which was cDNA or gDNA.

CDR3 length: 17 residues. Germline CDR1 SGHTA, CDR2 FQGNSA. Trimming cost V 5 bases and J 4 bases, with 21 bases left between them. In the original analysis: Using reference gene primer amplification, nucleated cell counts were estimated. TCRdb's copy holds only in-frame clones and misses some; the assay was immunoSEQ multiplex PCR. V, J and clone size are taken as reported in that table, and D and trimming were inferred from the DNA itself. The sample carries roughly 41,000 clones, about 89% recorded once. The receptor's source is a human donor in a cohort sampled during active COVID-19. The chain is built from TRBV7-2 and TRBJ1-3; tentative D call: TRBD1 (6 bases). Sequences were obtained from peripheral blood. CDR3 nucleotide sequence: TGTGCCAGCAGCGCAGATCCGGGACAAAGGGCAGGAAACACCATATATTTT. It is translated as CASSADPGQRAGNTIYF.